Below, 4 T cell receptor beta chains from the same sample are listed, as sequenced in a study of blood T cell repertoires in COVID-19 (dated by TCRdb to 2020 to 2022). The library was obtained by the immunoSEQ multiplex PCR assay. TCRdb retrieved this table from immuneACCESS and kept in-frame rearrangements only. Not all clones are present; in checked studies, unresolved V genes account for under half, and no reason is known for the remainder. The sample table lists approximately 360,000 clones, around 86% of them with a count of one. 5.1% of the sample rests with the top ten. The sequenced sample was PBMCs or T cells enriched from blood (not recorded which). The receptors shown here come from a woman aged 50 to 60 who had recovered from COVID-19.

The CDR3 DNA follows: TGTGCCAGCAGTCCAACAGGGTATCAGCCCCAGCATTTT. Amino acid sequence: CASSPTGYQPQHF. The gene calls are TRBV27 and TRBJ1-5, with D perhaps matching TRBD1 (6 bases). V dropped 5 bases and J dropped 5 bases, with 10 bases sitting between them. Germline V lookup: CDR1 MNHEY, CDR2 SMNVEV (reference sequence). The CDR3 length is 13 residues.

This chain connects TRBV2 to TRBJ1-1; 7 bases line up with TRBD1. This CDR3 comprises 12 residues. J gave up 7 bases and V 4 bases, and 3 bases lay outside the gene matches. Germline values: CDR1 SNHLY, CDR2 FYNNEI. The CDR3 reads CASSAQGGEAFF. As DNA, the CDR3 is TGTGCCAGCAGTGCCCAGGGGGGTGAAGCTTTCTTT.

This chain links TRBV9 with TRBJ1-1; D is possibly TRBD1 (5 bases). CDR1 and CDR2 (germline): SGDLS, YYNGEE. Trimming removed 4 bases from V and 0 bases from J, with 19 bases in between. The CDR3 is 17 residues long. The CDR3 sequence: CASSLGGSGGMNTEAFF. CDR3 nucleotide sequence: TGTGCCAGCAGCCTTGGGGGGAGCGGCGGCATGAACACTGAAGCTTTCTTT.

The chain is built from TRBV29-1 and TRBJ1-2, with a possible D match to TRBD1 (5 bases). This CDR3 is 13 amino acids long. The V and J ends lost 4 bases and 2 bases respectively, with 11 bases between them. Germline V gene sequence: CDR1 SQVTM, CDR2 ANQGSEA. The CDR3 region is CSVVLGENYGYTF. CDR3 nucleotide sequence: TGCAGCGTTGTCTTAGGGGAAAACTATGGCTACACCTTC.